The 13 T cell receptor beta chains listed next were all sequenced from one sample in a study of cytomegalovirus exposure and HLA in healthy donors. The PCR contained 60 Vbeta and 13 Jbeta primers. The table came from immunoSEQ multiplex PCR; TCRdb's copy has only in-frame clones and leaves some out. Of about 92,000 clones listed, under 80% are singletons. Sequencing was carried out using PBMCs. The receptors come from a man aged 45-65 years in good health and CMV-seropositive.

The rearrangement joins TRBV7-9 to TRBJ2-1, with D uncertain. CDR3 length: 11 amino acids. Germline V gene lookup returns CDR1 SEHNR and CDR2 FQNEAQ (reference sequence). Trimming took off 5 bases at V and 4 bases at J, with 3 bases between the two ends. CDR3 DNA: TGTGCCAGCAGCATATACAATGAGCAGTTCTTC. This encodes CASSIYNEQFF.

The rearrangement joins TRBV5-6 to TRBJ1-2, with unresolved D. Trimming stripped 6 bases from V and 8 bases from J, with 11 bases between. Germline CDR1 reads SGHDT; CDR2 reads YYEEEE. This CDR3 is 11 amino acids long. The CDR3 is CASTHQEGYTF. The CDR3 DNA follows: TGTGCCAGCACTCACCAGGAAGGCTACACCTTC.

This clone was seen a few times. The chain combines TRBV5-5 with TRBJ2-7; D not resolved. V was clipped by 0 bases and J by 4 bases, with 8 bases between them. The CDR3 totals 13 residues. The germline V gene has CDR1 SGHKS and CDR2 YYEKEE (reference sequence). CDR3 nucleotides: TGTGCCAGCAGCTTGGCCGGTACGTACGAGCAGTACTTC. Amino acids: CASSLAGTYEQYF. Full variable domain (remainder filled in from reference TRBV5-5 and TRBJ2-7): DAGVTQSPTHLIKTRGQQVTLRCSPISGHKSVSWYQQVLGQGPQFIFQYYEKEERGRGNFPDRFSARQFPNYSSELNVNALLLGDSALYLCASSLAGTYEQYFGPGTRLTVT.

V and J are TRBV4-3 and TRBJ2-7; a possible D gene is TRBD1 (5 bases). Deletions cut 3 bases from V and 4 bases from J, with 19 bases between. The CDR3 contains 16 residues. CDR1 LGHNA and CDR2 YSLEER come from the germline V gene. This CDR3 reads CASSQSFRVFGYEQYF. CDR3 in DNA: TGCGCCAGCAGCCAGTCGTTCAGGGTTTTTGGATACGAGCAGTACTTC.

The chain links TRBV19 to TRBJ2-3; 8 bases fit TRBD2. This CDR3 is 15 amino acids long. After removal of 4 bases from V and 1 base from J, the junction contained 4 bases not matched to a gene. Germline assignment: CDR1 LNHDA and CDR2 SQIVND (reference sequence). For the CDR3, the DNA is TGTGCCAGTAGTAGGATTAGCGGGGGCACAGATACGCAGTATTTT. It is translated as CASSRISGGTDTQYF.

This clone was seen a handful of times. V gene TRBV5-6 combines with J gene TRBJ1-3, with D possibly matching TRBD1 (6 bases). The germline CDR1 and CDR2 sequences are SGHDT and YYEEEE. The ends were cut back, 0 bases at V and 0 bases at J, with 10 bases in the middle. This CDR3 is built from 16 residues. CDR3 region: CASSLVATGSGNTIYF. The CDR3 region has the DNA TGTGCCAGCAGCTTGGTAGCGACAGGCTCTGGAAACACCATATATTTT.

On this clone itself: Other DNA sequences from this sample encode an identical CDR3 as well. Here the CDR3 reads CASSRLGINQPQHF. Written as DNA, the CDR3 is TGTGCCAGCAGCCGTCTAGGAATCAACCAGCCCCAGCATTTT. This chain connects TRBV7-6 to TRBJ1-5; D not resolved. The CDR3 extends over 14 amino acids. V was pared by 5 bases and J by 7 bases, with 15 bases between. Germline CDR1 SGHVS, CDR2 FNYEAQ.

V and J are TRBV7-9 and TRBJ1-3; a possible D gene is TRBD1 (6 bases). This CDR3 spans 14 amino acids. V lost 4 bases to trimming and J lost 3 bases, with 10 bases between them. Germline V gives CDR1 SEHNR, CDR2 FQNEAQ (reference sequence). As DNA, the CDR3 is TGTGCCAGCAGCTGGACAGCCGGTGGAAACACCATATATTTT. Translating it yields CASSWTAGGNTIYF.

This chain links TRBV20-1 with TRBJ2-5, with TRBD2 matching 7 bases. The CDR3 is 11 residues long. CDR1 and CDR2 from the germline V gene are DFQATT and SNEGSKA (reference sequence). The J segment lost 3 bases and the V segment lost 5 bases, leaving 0 bases of the junction unmatched. CDR3 coding DNA: TGCAGTGCTGCGGGGGAAGAGACCCAGTACTTC. Its translation is CSAAGEETQYF.

This clone was observed a handful of times. The V call is TRBV27, the J call TRBJ1-5; D gene uncertain. Germline CDR1 MNHEY, CDR2 SMNVEV (reference sequence). The CDR3 spans 15 residues. Trimming removed 2 bases from V and 1 base from J, with 9 bases in between. The CDR3 protein is CASSLGALSNQPQHF. As DNA, the CDR3 is TGTGCCAGCAGTTTAGGAGCCTTAAGCAATCAGCCCCAGCATTTT.

The chain is built from TRBV6-5 and TRBJ1-5; tentative D call: TRBD1 (5 bases). Germline assignment: CDR1 MNHEY and CDR2 SVGAGI. CDR3 length: 13 residues. Deletions cut 6 bases from V and 6 bases from J, with 12 bases between. CDR3 bases: TGTGCCAGCAGCGAGACAGACCTTCAGCCCCAGCATTTT. As protein: CASSETDLQPQHF.

The CDR3 loop is CASSLGTGWSSGANVLTF. CDR3 DNA: TGTGCCAGCAGCTTAGGGACAGGGTGGAGCTCTGGGGCCAACGTCCTGACTTTC. The chain combines TRBV7-2 with TRBJ2-6; 8 nucleotides align to TRBD1. CDR1 SGHTA and CDR2 FQGNSA come from the germline V gene. The CDR3 totals 18 residues. V lost 1 base to trimming and J lost 0 bases; unmatched junction nucleotides: 5.

The rearrangement joins TRBV7-2 to TRBJ2-7; D is undetermined. V dropped 5 bases and J dropped 7 bases, with 9 bases sitting between them. CDR1 is SGHTA, CDR2 FQGNSA, per germline. This CDR3 region has 11 residues. CDR3 sequence reads: CASSLGLEQYF. For the CDR3, the DNA is TGTGCCAGCAGCCTAGGGCTGGAGCAGTACTTC.